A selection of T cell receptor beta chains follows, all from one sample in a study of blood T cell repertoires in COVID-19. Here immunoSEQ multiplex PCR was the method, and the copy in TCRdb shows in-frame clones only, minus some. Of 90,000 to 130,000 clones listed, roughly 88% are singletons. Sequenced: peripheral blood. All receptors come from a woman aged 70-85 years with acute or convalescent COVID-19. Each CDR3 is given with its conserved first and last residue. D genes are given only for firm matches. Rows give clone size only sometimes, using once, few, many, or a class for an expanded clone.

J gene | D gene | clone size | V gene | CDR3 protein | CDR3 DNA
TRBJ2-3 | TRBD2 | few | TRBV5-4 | CASSSWGTSGRALNTQYF | TGTGCCAGCAGCTCCTGGGGGACTAGCGGGAGGGCCCTGAATACGCAGTATTTT
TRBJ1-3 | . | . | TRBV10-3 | CAIKGLYSGNTIYF | TGTGCCATCAAGGGACTTTACTCTGGAAACACCATATATTTT
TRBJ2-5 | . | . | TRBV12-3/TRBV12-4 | CASSLVGGTQYF | TGTGCCAGCAGTTTAGTCGGAGGGACCCAGTACTTC
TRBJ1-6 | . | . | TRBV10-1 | CASSDRRDSPLHF | TGCGCCAGCAGTGACAGGCGAGATTCACCCCTCCACTTT
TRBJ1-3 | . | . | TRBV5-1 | CASSSGPARSGNTIYF | TGCGCCAGCAGCAGCGGGCCGGCCCGCTCTGGAAACACCATATATTTT
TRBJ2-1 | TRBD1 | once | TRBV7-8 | CASSSVGQGAHEQFF | TGTGCCAGCAGCTCGGTGGGACAGGGGGCACATGAGCAGTTCTTC
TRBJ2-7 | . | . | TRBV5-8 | CASRARELSYEQYF | TGTGCCAGCAGGGCTCGGGAGTTGTCCTACGAGCAGTACTTC
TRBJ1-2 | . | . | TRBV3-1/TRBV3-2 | CASSQDSSLGYTF | TGTGCCAGCAGCCAAGATAGCAGCCTTGGCTACACCTTC
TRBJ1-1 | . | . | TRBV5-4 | CASSPFTLLNTEAFF | TGTGCCAGCAGCCCTTTTACCCTACTGAACACTGAAGCTTTCTTT
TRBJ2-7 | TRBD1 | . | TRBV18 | CASSPGTVEQYF | TGTGCCAGCTCACCCGGGACAGTCGAGCAGTACTTC
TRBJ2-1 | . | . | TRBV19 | CASSDNYNEQFF | TGTGCCAGTAGTGACAACTACAATGAGCAGTTCTTC
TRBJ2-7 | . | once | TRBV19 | CASSAPSYEQYF | TGTGCCAGTAGTGCGCCCTCCTACGAGCAGTACTTC
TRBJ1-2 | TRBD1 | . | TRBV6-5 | CASGTGDGYTF | TGTGCCAGTGGGACAGGAGATGGCTACACCTTC
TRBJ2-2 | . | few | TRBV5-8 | CALRGGEKNTGELFF | TGTGCCCTACGAGGCGGGGAAAAGAACACCGGGGAGCTGTTTTTT
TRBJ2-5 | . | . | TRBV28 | CASSARDSHVETQYF | TGTGCCAGCAGTGCGCGGGACAGCCATGTGGAGACCCAGTACTTC
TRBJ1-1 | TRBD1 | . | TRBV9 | CASSPPGQGIAFF | TGTGCCAGCAGCCCGCCCGGACAGGGTATTGCTTTCTTT
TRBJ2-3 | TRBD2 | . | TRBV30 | CAWSRTSATDTQYF | TGTGCCTGGAGTCGGACTAGCGCCACAGATACGCAGTATTTT
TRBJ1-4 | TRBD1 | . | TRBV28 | CATDRGDNEKLFF | TGTGCCACCGACAGGGGTGATAATGAAAAACTGTTTTTT
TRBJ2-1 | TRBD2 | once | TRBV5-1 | CASTLADYNEQFF | TGCGCCAGCACGCTAGCGGATTACAATGAGCAGTTCTTC
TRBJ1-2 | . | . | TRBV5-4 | CASSLNGGRGYTF | TGTGCCAGCAGCTTAAACGGAGGGCGCGGCTACACCTTC
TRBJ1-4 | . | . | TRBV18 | CASSPAAGGHEKLFF | TGTGCCAGCTCACCCGCCGCGGGGGGACATGAAAAACTGTTTTTT
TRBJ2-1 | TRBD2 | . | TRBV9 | CASSVATSGGTEEQFF | TGTGCCAGCAGCGTAGCCACTAGCGGGGGAACGGAGGAGCAGTTCTTC
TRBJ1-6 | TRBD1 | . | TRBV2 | CASSTGAGNSPLHF | TGTGCCAGCAGTACAGGGGCTGGTAATTCACCCCTCCACTTT
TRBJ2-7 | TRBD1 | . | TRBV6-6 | CASSSGQGGHEQYF | TGTGCCAGCAGTTCGGGACAGGGGGGCCACGAGCAGTACTTC
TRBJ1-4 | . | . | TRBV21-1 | CASSPRGAGDEKLFF | TGTGCCAGCAGCCCTCGGGGGGCTGGCGATGAAAAACTGTTTTTT
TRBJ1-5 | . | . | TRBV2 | CASRAQGGGNQPQHF | TGTGCCAGCAGGGCTCAGGGTGGGGGCAATCAGCCCCAGCATTTT
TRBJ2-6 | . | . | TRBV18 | CASSPGLNSGANVLTF | TGTGCCAGCTCACCAGGACTGAACTCTGGGGCCAACGTCCTGACTTTC
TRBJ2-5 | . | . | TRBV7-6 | CASSLAVGAQETQYF | TGTGCCAGCAGCTTAGCGGTGGGGGCCCAAGAGACCCAGTACTTC
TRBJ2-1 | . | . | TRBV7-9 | CASSSVGPDEQFF | TGTGCCAGCAGCTCTGTGGGCCCCGATGAGCAGTTCTTC
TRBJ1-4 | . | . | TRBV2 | CATRGLAGDPPNEKLFF | TGTGCCACCCGCGGTCTGGCAGGGGACCCACCTAATGAAAAACTGTTTTTT
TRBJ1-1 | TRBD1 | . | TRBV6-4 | CASRPPGQVNTEAFF | TGTGCCAGCAGGCCTCCCGGACAGGTAAACACTGAAGCTTTCTTT
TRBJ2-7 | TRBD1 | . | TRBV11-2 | CASSPLTGKVEQYF | TGTGCCAGCAGCCCGCTGACAGGGAAGGTCGAGCAGTACTTC
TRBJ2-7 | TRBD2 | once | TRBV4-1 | CASSLGLVYEQYF | TGCGCCAGCAGCCTGGGACTAGTCTACGAGCAGTACTTC
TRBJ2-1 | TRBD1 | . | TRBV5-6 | CASSLQGGEQFF | TGTGCCAGCAGCTTACAGGGGGGTGAGCAGTTCTTC
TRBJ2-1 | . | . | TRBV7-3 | CASSLDTGFNEQFF | TGTGCCAGCAGCTTAGATACGGGATTCAATGAGCAGTTCTTC
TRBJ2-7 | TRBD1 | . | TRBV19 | CASSQQGKPTYEQYF | TGTGCCAGTAGTCAACAGGGGAAGCCAACCTACGAGCAGTACTTC
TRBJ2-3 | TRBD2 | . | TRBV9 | CASSVVPSGGEEDTQYF | TGTGCCAGCAGCGTAGTCCCGAGCGGGGGGGAGGAAGATACGCAGTATTTT
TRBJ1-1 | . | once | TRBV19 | CASSPRNLKNTEAFF | TGTGCCAGTAGCCCCAGGAACCTCAAGAACACTGAAGCTTTCTTT
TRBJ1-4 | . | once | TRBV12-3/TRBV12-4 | CASRATNEKLFF | TGTGCCAGTCGGGCAACTAATGAAAAACTGTTTTTT
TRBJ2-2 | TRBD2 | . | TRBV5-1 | CASSPGLALTGELFF | TGCGCCAGCAGCCCGGGACTAGCGCTCACCGGGGAGCTGTTTTTT
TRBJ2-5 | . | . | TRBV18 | CASSPQQGQETQYF | TGTGCCAGCTCACCACAGCAGGGGCAAGAGACCCAGTACTTC
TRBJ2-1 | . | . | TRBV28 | CASNSQEGSGFF | TGTGCCAGCAATTCGCAGGAGGGTTCCGGGTTCTTC
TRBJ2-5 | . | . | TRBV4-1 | CASSLRGSTGAETQYF | TGCGCCAGCAGCTTGAGGGGGTCAACTGGGGCAGAGACCCAGTACTTC
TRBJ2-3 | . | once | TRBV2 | CASSGGTKNTDTQYF | TGTGCCAGCAGTGGCGGCACCAAGAACACAGATACGCAGTATTTT
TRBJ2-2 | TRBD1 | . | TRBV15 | CATSRVQTGGPGELFF | TGTGCCACCAGCAGAGTCCAGACAGGGGGACCCGGGGAGCTGTTTTTT
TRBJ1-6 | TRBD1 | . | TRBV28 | CASRAYGTGGDNSPLHF | TGTGCCAGCAGGGCCTATGGGACAGGGGGAGATAATTCACCCCTCCACTTT
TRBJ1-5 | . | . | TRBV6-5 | CASKEHDQPQHF | TGTGCCAGCAAGGAGCATGATCAGCCCCAGCATTTT
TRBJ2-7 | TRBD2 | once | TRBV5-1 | CASSLGLADYEQYF | TGCGCCAGCAGCTTGGGACTAGCGGACTACGAGCAGTACTTC
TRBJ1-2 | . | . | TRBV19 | CASSTEGNYGYTF | TGTGCCAGTAGTACGGAGGGGAACTATGGCTACACCTTC
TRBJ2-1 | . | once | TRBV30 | CAWSTLVLSIGGQFF | TGTGCCTGGAGCACTCTAGTTCTGAGTATCGGTGGGCAGTTCTTC
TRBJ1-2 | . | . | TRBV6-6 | CASSYDPGPYGYTF | TGTGCCAGCAGTTACGACCCAGGCCCCTATGGCTACACCTTC
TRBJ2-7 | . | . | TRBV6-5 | CASSYKTEQYF | TGTGCCAGCAGTTATAAAACTGAGCAGTACTTC
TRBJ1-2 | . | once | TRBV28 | CASSPPQGGYTF | TGTGCCAGCAGTCCGCCCCAGGGTGGCTACACCTTC
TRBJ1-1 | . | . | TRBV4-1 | CASSQGTGSEAFF | TGCGCCAGCAGCCAGGGGACTGGCTCTGAAGCTTTCTTT
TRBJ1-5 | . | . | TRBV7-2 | CASSLVWSDNQPQHF | TGTGCCAGCAGCTTAGTTTGGTCAGACAATCAGCCCCAGCATTTT